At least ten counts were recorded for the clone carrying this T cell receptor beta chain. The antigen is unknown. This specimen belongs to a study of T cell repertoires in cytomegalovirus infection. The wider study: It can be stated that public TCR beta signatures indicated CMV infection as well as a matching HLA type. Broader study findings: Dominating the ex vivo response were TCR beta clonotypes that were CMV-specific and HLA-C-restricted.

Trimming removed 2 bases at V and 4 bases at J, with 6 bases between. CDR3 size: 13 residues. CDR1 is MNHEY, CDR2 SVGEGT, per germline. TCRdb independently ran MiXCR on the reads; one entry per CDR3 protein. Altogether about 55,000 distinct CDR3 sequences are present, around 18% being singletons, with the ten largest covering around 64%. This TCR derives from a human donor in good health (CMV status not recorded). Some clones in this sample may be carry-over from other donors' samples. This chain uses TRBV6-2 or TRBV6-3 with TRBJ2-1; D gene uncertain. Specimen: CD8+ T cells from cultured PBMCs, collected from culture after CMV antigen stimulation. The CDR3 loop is CASSYASYNEQFF. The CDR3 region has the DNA TGTGCCAGCAGTTACGCCAGTTACAATGAGCAGTTCTTC.